One and the same sample provided the 3 T cell receptor beta chains below, sequenced in a study of T cell responses to AZD1222 COVID-19 vaccine. Assay: immunoSEQ multiplex PCR; the TCRdb copy retains only in-frame clones and omits some. The sample has about 150,000 clones, less than 90% seen once. The sequencing used peripheral blood, collected on day 0 of MenACWY control vaccination. These TCRs come from an adult in good health.

The chain joins TRBV5-6 to TRBJ1-1; D perhaps matches TRBD1 (6 bases). The CDR3 loop spans 14 amino acids. Germline-derived CDR1 and CDR2 are SGHDT and YYEEEE. V was pared by 5 bases and J by 7 bases, with 18 bases between. CDR3 coding DNA: TGTGCCAGCAGTTTCGAGGGGGTTTTAGGTGAAGCTTTCTTT. As protein: CASSFEGVLGEAFF.

The chain combines TRBV5-1 with TRBJ1-1, with 7 bases fitting TRBD1. J gave up 11 bases and V 0 bases, and 10 bases lay outside the gene matches. Germline CDR1 SGHRS, CDR2 YFSETQ. The CDR3 runs 14 residues. Written as DNA, the CDR3 is TGCGCCAGCAGCTTGGAAGCAGGGGGGTTGGGTGCTTTCTTT. Its translation is CASSLEAGGLGAFF. Based on the CDR3 plus reference TRBV5-1 and TRBJ1-1, the full variable domain is KAGVTQTPRYLIKTRGQQVTLSCSPISGHRSVSWYQQTPGQGLQFLFEYFSETQRNKGNFPGRFSGRQFSNSRSEMNVSTLELGDSALYLCASSLEAGGLGAFFGQGTRLTVV.

This clone was counted a single time. V gene TRBV7-8 combines with J gene TRBJ2-5; 14 bases are a match to TRBD2. This CDR3 has 18 amino acids. With 0 bases clipped from V and 6 bases from J, the junction kept 9 bases outside the gene matches. Per the germline V gene, CDR1 is SGHVS and CDR2 is FQNEAQ. This chain's CDR3 is CASSLAMGLAGVRQTQYF. CDR3 nucleotide sequence: TGTGCCAGCAGCTTAGCGATGGGACTAGCGGGGGTACGGCAGACCCAGTACTTC.